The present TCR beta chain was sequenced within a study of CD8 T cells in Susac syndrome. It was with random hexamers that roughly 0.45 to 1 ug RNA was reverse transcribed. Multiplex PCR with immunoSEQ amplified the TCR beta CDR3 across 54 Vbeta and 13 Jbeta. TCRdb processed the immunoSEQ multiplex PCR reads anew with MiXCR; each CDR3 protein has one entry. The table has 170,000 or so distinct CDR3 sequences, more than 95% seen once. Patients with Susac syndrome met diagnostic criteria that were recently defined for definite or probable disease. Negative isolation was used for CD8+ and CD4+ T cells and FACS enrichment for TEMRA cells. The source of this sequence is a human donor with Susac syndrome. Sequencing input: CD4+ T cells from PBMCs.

CDR3 DNA: TGTGCCAGCAGCCTCTCTAGCGGGCGGCAGGGGGAGACCCAGTACTTC. The encoded protein is CASSLSSGRQGETQYF. The chain couples TRBV3-1 to TRBJ2-5, with TRBD2 identical over 8 bases. Per germline, CDR1 LGHDT and CDR2 YNNKEL (reference sequence). J gave up 5 bases and V 4 bases, and 12 bases lay outside the gene matches. The CDR3 is made up of 16 amino acids.